This entry features one T cell receptor (beta chain) sequence. Germline V gene lookup returns CDR1 SGHTS and CDR2 YDEGEE. The ends lost 0 bases at V and 5 bases at J; junction bases unmatched: 4. CDR3 length equals 15 residues. The Seattle site enrolled patients during active infection and followed them longitudinally. Authors' processing steps: Nucleated cell counts were estimated from reference gene primer amplification. The data were produced by immunoSEQ multiplex PCR, yet TCRdb's version contains in-frame clones alone and is incomplete. The DNA gave D and trimming, while V, J and clone size come from that table. Of about 370,000 clones in the sample, more than 70% are singletons; the top ten hold roughly a tenth. These data belong to a study of blood T cell repertoires in COVID-19. At the level of the study: Acute-phase and convalescent COVID-19 samples originated in the United States, Italy and Spain. The analysed material was cDNA or gDNA that came from T cells, B-cell-depleted T cells, or PBMCs.

The chain is built from TRBV5-8 and TRBJ1-4; 7 nucleotides line up with TRBD1. The clonotype comes from a woman in her thirties with COVID-19, enrolled during active disease. Sequencing was performed on peripheral blood. The CDR3 sequence is CASSLGGTANEKLFF. In DNA form, the CDR3 reads TGTGCCAGCAGCTTGGGCGGGACAGCAAATGAAAAACTGTTTTTT.